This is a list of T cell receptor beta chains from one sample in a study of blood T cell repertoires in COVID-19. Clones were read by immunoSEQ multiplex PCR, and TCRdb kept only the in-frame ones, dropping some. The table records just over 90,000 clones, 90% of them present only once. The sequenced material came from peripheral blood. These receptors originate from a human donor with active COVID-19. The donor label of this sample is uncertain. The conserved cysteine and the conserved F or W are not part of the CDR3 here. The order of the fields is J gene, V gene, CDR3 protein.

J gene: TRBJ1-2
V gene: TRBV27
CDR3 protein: ASSPTKRTGDNGYT

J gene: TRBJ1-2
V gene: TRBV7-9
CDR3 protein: ASSDTDFDYGYT

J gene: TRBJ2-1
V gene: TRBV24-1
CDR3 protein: ATSDVTSGGPGSYNEQF

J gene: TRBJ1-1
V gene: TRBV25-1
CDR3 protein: ASSVTGGAEAF

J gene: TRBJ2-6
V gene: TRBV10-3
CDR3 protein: AISDTGPGANVLT

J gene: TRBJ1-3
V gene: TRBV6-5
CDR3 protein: ASSTGSSGNTIY

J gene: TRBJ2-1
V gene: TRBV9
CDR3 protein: ASSVVGRGSYNEQF

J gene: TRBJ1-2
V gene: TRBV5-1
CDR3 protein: ASSADRVYGYT

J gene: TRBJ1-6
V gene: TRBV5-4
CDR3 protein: ASSPSRGKNSPLH

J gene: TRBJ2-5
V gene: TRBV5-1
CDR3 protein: ASAGGGRQETQY

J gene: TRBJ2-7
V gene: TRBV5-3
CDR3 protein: ARSLEQGVKQY

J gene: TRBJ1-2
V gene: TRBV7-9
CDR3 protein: ASSPTGQVYGYT

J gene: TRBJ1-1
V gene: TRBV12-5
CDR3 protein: ASGWGGNTEAF

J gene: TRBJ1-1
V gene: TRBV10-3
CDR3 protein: AISDISEAF

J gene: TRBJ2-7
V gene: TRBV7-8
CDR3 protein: ASSLWGQTTYEQY

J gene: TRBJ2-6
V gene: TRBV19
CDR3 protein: ASVGAGANVLT

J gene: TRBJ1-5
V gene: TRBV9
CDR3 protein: ASRGGGGRNQPQH

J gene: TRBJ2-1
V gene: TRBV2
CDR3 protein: ASSEEGASSYNEQF

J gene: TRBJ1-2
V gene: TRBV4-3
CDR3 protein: ASSQDRGGPYGYT

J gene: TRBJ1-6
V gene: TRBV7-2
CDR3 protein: ASSWDSGNSPLH

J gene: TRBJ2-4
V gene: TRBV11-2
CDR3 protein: ASSGSGGQTIQY

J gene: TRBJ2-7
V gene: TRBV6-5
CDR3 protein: ASSYSEGNYVEQY

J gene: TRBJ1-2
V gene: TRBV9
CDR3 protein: ASSSDRGGSCT